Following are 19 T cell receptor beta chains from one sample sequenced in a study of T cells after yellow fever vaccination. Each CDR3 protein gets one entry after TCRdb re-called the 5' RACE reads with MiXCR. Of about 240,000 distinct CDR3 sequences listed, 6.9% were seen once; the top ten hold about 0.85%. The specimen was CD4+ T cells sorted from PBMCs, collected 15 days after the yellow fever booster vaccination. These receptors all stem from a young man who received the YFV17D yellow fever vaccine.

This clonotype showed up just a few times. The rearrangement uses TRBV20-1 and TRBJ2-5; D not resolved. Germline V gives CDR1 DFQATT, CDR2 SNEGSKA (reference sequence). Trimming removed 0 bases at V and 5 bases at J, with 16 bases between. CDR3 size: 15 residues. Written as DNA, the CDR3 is TGCAGTGCTAGAGACCGACTCTCATATGAGGAGACCCAGTACTTC. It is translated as CSARDRLSYEETQYF.

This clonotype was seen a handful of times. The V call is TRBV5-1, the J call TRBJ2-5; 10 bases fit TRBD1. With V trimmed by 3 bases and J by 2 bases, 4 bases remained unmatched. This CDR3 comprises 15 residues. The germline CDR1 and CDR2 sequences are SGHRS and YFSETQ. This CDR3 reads CASSSVGQGQETQYF. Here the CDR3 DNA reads TGCGCCAGCAGCTCCGTGGGACAGGGGCAAGAGACCCAGTACTTC.

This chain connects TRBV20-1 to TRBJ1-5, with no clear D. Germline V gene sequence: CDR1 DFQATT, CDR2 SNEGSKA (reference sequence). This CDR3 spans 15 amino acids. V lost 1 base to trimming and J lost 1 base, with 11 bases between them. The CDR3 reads CSARGGGTSNQPQHF. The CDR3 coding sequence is TGCAGTGCTAGAGGGGGAGGAACGAGCAATCAGCCCCAGCATTTT.

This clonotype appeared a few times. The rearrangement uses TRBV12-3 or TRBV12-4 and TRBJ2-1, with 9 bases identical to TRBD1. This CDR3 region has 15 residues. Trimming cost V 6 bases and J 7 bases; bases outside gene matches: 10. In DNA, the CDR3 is TGTGCCAGCAGCCCCCGGGACAGGGCAAGAAATGAGCAGTTCTTC. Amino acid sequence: CASSPRDRARNEQFF.

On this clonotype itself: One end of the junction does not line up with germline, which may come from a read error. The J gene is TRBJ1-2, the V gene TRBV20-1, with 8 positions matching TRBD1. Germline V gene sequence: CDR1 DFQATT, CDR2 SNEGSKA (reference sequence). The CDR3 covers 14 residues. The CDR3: CSATGDRPSYCYTF. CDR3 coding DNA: TGCAGTGCTACTGGGGACAGGCCAAGCTATTGCTACACCTTC.

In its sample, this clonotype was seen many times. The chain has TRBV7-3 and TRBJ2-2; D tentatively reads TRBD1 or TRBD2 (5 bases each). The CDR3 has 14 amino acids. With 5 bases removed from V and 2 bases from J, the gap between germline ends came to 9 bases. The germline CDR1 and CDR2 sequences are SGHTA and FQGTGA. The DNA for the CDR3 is TGTGCCAGCAGCACGGGACCAAACACCGGGGAGCTGTTTTTT. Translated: CASSTGPNTGELFF. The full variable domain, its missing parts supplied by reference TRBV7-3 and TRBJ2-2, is GAGVSQTPSNKVTEKGKYVELRCDPISGHTALYWYRQSLGQGPEFLIYFQGTGAADDSGLPNDRFFAVRPEGSVSTLKIQRTERGDSAVYLCASSTGPNTGELFFGEGSRLTVL.

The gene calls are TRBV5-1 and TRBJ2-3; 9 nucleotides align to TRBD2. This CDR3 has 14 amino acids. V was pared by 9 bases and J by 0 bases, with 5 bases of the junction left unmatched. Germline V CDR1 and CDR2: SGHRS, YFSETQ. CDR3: CATRLAASTDTQYF. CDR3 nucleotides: TGCGCCACCAGACTAGCGGCTAGCACAGATACGCAGTATTTT.

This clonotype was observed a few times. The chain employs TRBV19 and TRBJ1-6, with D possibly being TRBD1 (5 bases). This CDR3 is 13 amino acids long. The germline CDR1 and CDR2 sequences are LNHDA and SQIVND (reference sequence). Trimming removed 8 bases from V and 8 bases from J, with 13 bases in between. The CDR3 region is CASWERGYSPLHF. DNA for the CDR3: TGTGCCAGTTGGGAAAGGGGCTATTCACCCCTCCACTTT.

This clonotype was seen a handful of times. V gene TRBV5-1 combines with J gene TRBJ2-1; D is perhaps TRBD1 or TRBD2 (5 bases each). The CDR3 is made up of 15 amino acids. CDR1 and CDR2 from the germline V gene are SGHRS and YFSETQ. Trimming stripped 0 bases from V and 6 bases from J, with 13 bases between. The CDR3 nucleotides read TGCGCCAGCAGCTTGGCAGCCCACGGGGCCAATGAGCAGTTCTTC. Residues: CASSLAAHGANEQFF.

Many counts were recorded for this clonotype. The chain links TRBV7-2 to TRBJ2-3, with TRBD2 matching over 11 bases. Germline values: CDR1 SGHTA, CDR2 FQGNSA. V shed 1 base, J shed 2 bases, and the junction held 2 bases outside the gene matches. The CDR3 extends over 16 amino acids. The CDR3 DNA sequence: TGTGCCAGCAGCTTAGTTAGCGGGAGGGCCACAGATACGCAGTATTTT. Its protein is CASSLVSGRATDTQYF.

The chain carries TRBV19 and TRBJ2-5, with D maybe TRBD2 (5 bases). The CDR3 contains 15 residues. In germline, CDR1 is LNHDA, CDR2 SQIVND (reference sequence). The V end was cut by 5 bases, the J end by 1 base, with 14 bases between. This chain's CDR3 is CASSVGLYRQETQYF. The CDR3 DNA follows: TGTGCCAGTAGTGTCGGACTGTACCGCCAAGAGACCCAGTACTTC.

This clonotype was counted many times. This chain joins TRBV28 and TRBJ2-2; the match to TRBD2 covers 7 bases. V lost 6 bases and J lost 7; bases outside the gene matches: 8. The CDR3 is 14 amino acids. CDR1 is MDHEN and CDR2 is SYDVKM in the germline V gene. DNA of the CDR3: TGTGCCAGCAGAGTACAGGCTAGCGGCGGGGAGCTGTTTTTT. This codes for CASRVQASGGELFF.

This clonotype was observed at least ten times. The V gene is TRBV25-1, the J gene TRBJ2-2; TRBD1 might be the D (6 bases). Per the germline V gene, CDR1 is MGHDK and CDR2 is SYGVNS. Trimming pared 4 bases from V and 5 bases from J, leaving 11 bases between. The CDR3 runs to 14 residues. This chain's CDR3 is CASSAGTNTGELFF. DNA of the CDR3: TGTGCCAGCAGTGCCGGGACAAATACCGGGGAGCTGTTTTTT.

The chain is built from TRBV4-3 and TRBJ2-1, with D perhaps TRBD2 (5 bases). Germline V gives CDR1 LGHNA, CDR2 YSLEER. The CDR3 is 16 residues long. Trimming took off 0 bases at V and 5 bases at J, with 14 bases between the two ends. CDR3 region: CASSQETARANNEQFF. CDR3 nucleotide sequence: TGCGCCAGCAGCCAAGAAACGGCGCGGGCAAACAATGAGCAGTTCTTC.

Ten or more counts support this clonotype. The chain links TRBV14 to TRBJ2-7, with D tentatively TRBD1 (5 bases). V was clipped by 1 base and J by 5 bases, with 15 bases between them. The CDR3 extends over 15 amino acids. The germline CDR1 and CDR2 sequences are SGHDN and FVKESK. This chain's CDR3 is CASSQGQGKTHEQYF. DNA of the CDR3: TGTGCCAGCAGCCAAGGTCAGGGTAAGACTCACGAGCAGTACTTC.

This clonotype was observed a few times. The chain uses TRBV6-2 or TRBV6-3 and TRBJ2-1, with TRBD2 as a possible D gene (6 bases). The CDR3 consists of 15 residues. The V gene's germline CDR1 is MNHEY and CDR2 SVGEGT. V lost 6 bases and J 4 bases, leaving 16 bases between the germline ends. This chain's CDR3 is CASRLAQPPYNEQFF. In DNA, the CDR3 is TGTGCCAGCAGACTAGCCCAACCCCCTTACAATGAGCAGTTCTTC.

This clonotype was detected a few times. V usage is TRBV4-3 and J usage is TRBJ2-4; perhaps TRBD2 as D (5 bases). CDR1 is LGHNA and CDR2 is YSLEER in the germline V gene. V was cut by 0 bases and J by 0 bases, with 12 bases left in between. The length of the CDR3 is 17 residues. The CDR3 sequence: CASSQDREQLAKNIQYF. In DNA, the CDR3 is TGCGCCAGCAGCCAAGATCGGGAACAACTAGCCAAAAACATTCAGTACTTC.

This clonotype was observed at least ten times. Written as DNA, the CDR3 is TGCGCCAGCAGCTTTGGCGGCACGATCGATCCCCAGCATTTT. Protein product: CASSFGGTIDPQHF. The V gene is TRBV5-1, the J gene TRBJ1-5; D is unresolved. Germline assignment: CDR1 SGHRS and CDR2 YFSETQ. The V gene lost 2 bases and the J gene lost 10 bases, with 16 bases spanning the gap. The CDR3 spans 14 residues.

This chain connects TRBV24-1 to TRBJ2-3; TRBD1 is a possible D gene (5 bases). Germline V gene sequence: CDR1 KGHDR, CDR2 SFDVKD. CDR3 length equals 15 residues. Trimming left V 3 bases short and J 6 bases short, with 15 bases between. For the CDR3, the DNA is TGTGCCACCAGTGATCCGGTGGGTTCAGGGGATACGCAGTATTTT. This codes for CATSDPVGSGDTQYF.